This T cell receptor beta chain derives from a study of cytomegalovirus exposure and HLA in healthy donors. PCR employed 60 Vbeta and 13 Jbeta primers. Authors' analysis steps: As a later analysis found, there were 60 million to 90 million unique TCR beta chains, of which 8.5 million to 14 million were shared. Sequencing was performed with immunoSEQ multiplex PCR; in TCRdb, only in-frame clones are kept and a portion is missing. V and J calls plus clone size are reproduced from that table; the DNA served to infer D and trimming. This table holds 75,000 to 90,000 clones, around 78% found once. On this clone: Its specificity is not known.

The study, taken as a whole, reports: Rarity marked most TCR sequences, yet some public TCRs occurred in many donors. As was reported, the classifier diagnosed cytomegalovirus status with high specificity and sensitivity. In an earlier analysis, most TCR beta V segments were productive about 90% or about 30% of the time.

Between the trimmed V and J ends, which lost 4 bases and 8 bases, there was a span of 12 bases. The germline V gene has CDR1 LNHDA and CDR2 SQIVND (reference sequence). CDR3 size: 12 residues. This chain joins TRBV19 and TRBJ2-7, with unresolved D. Sequencing was performed on PBMCs. The clonotype was recovered from a male donor in good health and CMV-seropositive. In DNA, the CDR3 is TGTGCCAGTAGTAACACGTCTTCTCAGCAGTACTTC. Amino acids: CASSNTSSQQYF.